The clone carrying this T cell receptor beta chain occurred a few times. Antigen: not known. The trim removed 5 bases at V and 4 bases at J, leaving 9 bases unmatched. Germline loops: CDR1 SGHTA, CDR2 FQGTGA. The CDR3 totals 15 residues. This sample was taken from a study of response to subunit inactivated influenza vaccine. TCRdb re-called the RT-PCR reads with MiXCR, one entry per CDR3 protein. The repertoire holds 500,000 to 600,000 distinct CDR3 sequences, around 15% seen once, with around 10% in the top ten. Notes on the study in general: Only a handful of new T cells, the authors suggested, are recruited with each seasonal influenza vaccination.

The sequence was obtained from a middle-aged man who received an inactivated influenza vaccine. The sequencing used PBMCs from blood, collected less than 13 days after vaccination. The V and J genes are TRBV7-3 and TRBJ2-3; TRBD2 agrees at 7 bases. CDR3 DNA sequence: TGTGCCAGCAGCCTGAGCGGGACGACGGCAGATACGCAGTATTTT. Its translation is CASSLSGTTADTQYF.